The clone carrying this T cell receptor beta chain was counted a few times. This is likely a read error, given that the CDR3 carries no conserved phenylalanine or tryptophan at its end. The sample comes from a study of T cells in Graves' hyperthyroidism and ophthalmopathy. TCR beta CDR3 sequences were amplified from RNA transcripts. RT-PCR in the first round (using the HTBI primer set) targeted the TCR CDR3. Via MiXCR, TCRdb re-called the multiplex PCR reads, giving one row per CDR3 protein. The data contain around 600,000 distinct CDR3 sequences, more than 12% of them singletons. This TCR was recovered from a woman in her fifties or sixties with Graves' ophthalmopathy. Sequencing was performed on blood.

The CDR3 here is CASSETGIGEKLFL. The CDR3 nucleotides read TGTGCCAGCAGTGAGACGGGTATAGGTGAAAAACTGTTTCTT. The chain joins TRBV2 to TRBJ1-4, with no clear D. This CDR3 is 14 amino acids long. V gave up 3 bases and J gave up 7 bases, with 12 bases separating them. Germline assignment: CDR1 SNHLY and CDR2 FYNNEI.